The rows below give T cell receptor beta chains drawn from one sample of a study of shared clonotypes between healthy human individuals. Method: immunoSEQ multiplex PCR; TCRdb's copy keeps in-frame clones and lacks some. The sample has under 600,000 clones, 97% seen once. The sequenced sample was naive CD4+ T cells sorted from blood. Source of these receptors: a woman aged 25 to 39 in good health. The CDR3 runs from the conserved cysteine through the conserved F or W. D genes are given only for firm matches.

>14|TRBD2|TRBJ2-7|TRBV2
CASSDSGSSYEQYF
TGTGCCAGCAGTGATAGCGGGAGCTCCTACGAGCAGTACTTC
>17|-|TRBJ2-1|TRBV5-1
CASSLATTTGYAFEQFF
TGCGCCAGCAGCTTGGCCACCACCACAGGGTACGCCTTTGAGCAGTTCTTC
>16|TRBD2|TRBJ2-1|TRBV16
CASSERLAGTYNEQFF
TGTGCCAGCAGCGAGAGACTAGCGGGGACCTACAATGAGCAGTTCTTC
>15|TRBD1|TRBJ1-2|TRBV7-9
CASSSPRRGPYGYTF
TGTGCCAGCAGCTCCCCACGGAGGGGGCCCTATGGCTACACCTTC
>14|TRBD1|TRBJ2-5|TRBV11-2
CASSLGTGWETQYF
TGTGCCAGCAGCTTAGGGACAGGGTGGGAGACCCAGTACTTC
>15|TRBD1|TRBJ1-1|TRBV11-2
CASSLGGTGATEAFF
TGTGCCAGCAGCTTAGGGGGGACAGGGGCCACTGAAGCTTTCTTT
>18|TRBD2|TRBJ2-1|TRBV29-1
CSVLKKGGSSGLYNEQFF
TGCAGCGTCCTCAAAAAGGGGGGGTCTAGCGGGCTCTACAATGAGCAGTTCTTC
>16|-|TRBJ2-2|TRBV5-1
CASSLEASQYTGELFF
TGCGCCAGCAGCTTGGAAGCTAGCCAATACACCGGGGAGCTGTTTTTT
>15|-|TRBJ2-7|TRBV28
CASTQIRDIRYEQYF
TGTGCCAGCACTCAGATCCGGGACATAAGGTACGAGCAGTACTTC
>13|-|TRBJ2-5|TRBV5-1
CASSFPGEETQYF
TGCGCCAGCAGCTTCCCGGGAGAAGAGACCCAGTACTTC
>16|TRBD2|TRBJ2-1|TRBV27
CASSLSATSGRNEQFF
TGTGCCAGCAGTTTATCCGCGACTAGCGGAAGGAATGAGCAGTTCTTC
>11|-|TRBJ2-1|TRBV7-7
CASSLGGDWFF
TGTGCCAGCAGCTTGGGTGGAGATTGGTTCTTC
>14|-|TRBJ2-2|TRBV5-1
CASSERANTGELFF
TGCGCCAGCAGCGAGCGCGCGAACACCGGGGAGCTGTTTTTT
>16|TRBD1|TRBJ2-2|TRBV19
CASRKGQGASTGELFF
TGTGCCAGTAGGAAGGGACAGGGGGCTAGCACCGGGGAGCTGTTTTTT
>18|-|TRBJ1-4|TRBV5-6
CASSFTPSLGGTNEKLFF
TGTGCCAGCAGCTTTACCCCCTCGCTGGGAGGGACTAATGAAAAACTGTTTTTT
>13|-|TRBJ2-1|TRBV5-8
CASSASSYNEQFF
TGTGCCAGCAGCGCTTCCTCCTACAATGAGCAGTTCTTC